The rows below give T cell receptor beta chains drawn from one sample of a study of blood T cell repertoires in COVID-19. Assay: immunoSEQ multiplex PCR; the TCRdb copy retains only in-frame clones and omits some. The data contain about 220,000 clones, 86% of them seen just once; the ten biggest clones take up under 4%. The source material was PBMCs or T cells enriched from blood (not recorded which). These receptors originate from a woman between 35 and 50 years old with acute COVID-19. Both conserved end residues are part of each CDR3. Fields, in order: D gene, V gene, clone size, CDR3 length, J gene, CDR3 protein, CDR3 DNA. D genes are given only for firm matches. Size is omitted from some rows. Given values are once, few, many or a class for expanded clones.

>.|TRBV18|.|12|TRBJ1-1
CASSHLNTEAFF
TGTGCCAGCTCCCATCTAAACACTGAAGCTTTCTTT
>TRBD1|TRBV13|.|17|TRBJ1-1
CASSLEQMQGARTEAFF
TGTGCCAGCAGCTTAGAACAGATGCAGGGGGCGCGTACTGAAGCTTTCTTT
>.|TRBV7-9|.|15|TRBJ2-1
CASSFKFRQYNEQFF
TGTGCCAGCAGCTTTAAATTCAGACAGTACAATGAGCAGTTCTTC
>.|TRBV4-1|.|17|TRBJ1-5
CASSHPYRESDNQPQHF
TGCGCCAGCAGCCACCCTTACAGGGAGAGCGACAATCAGCCCCAGCATTTT
>.|TRBV18|.|14|TRBJ1-1
CASSPLQLNTEAFF
TGTGCCAGCTCACCACTTCAATTGAACACTGAAGCTTTCTTT
>TRBD1|TRBV29-1|few|12|TRBJ1-2
CSVADRVYGYTF
TGCAGCGTTGCGGACAGGGTCTATGGCTACACCTTC
>.|TRBV20-1|.|14|TRBJ2-6
CSASDSSGANVLTF
TGCAGTGCTAGTGACAGCTCTGGGGCCAACGTCCTGACTTTC
>.|TRBV9|.|15|TRBJ2-1
CASTVEGATYNEQFF
TGTGCCAGCACCGTCGAAGGGGCGACCTACAATGAGCAGTTCTTC
>.|TRBV7-8|.|12|TRBJ1-5
CASSLALQPQHF
TGTGCCAGCAGCTTAGCTCTTCAGCCCCAGCATTTT
>TRBD2|TRBV19|.|14|TRBJ2-3
CASSSGGYTDTQYF
TGTGCCAGTAGTAGCGGGGGGTACACAGATACGCAGTATTTT
>TRBD2|TRBV11-3|.|15|TRBJ2-1
CASSFGGGAKNEQFF
TGTGCCAGCAGCTTCGGCGGGGGGGCAAAAAATGAGCAGTTCTTC
>TRBD2|TRBV5-1|once|18|TRBJ2-2
CASSLGLAGGLSTGELFF
TGCGCCAGCAGCTTGGGGCTAGCGGGGGGCCTGAGCACCGGGGAGCTGTTTTTT
>TRBD1|TRBV6-2/TRBV6-3|once|13|TRBJ1-2
CASSPDRDYGYTF
TGTGCCAGCAGTCCCGACAGGGACTATGGCTACACCTTC
>.|TRBV2|.|13|TRBJ1-4
CASSDRGAEKLFF
TGTGCCAGCAGTGACAGGGGTGCTGAAAAACTGTTTTTT
>.|TRBV2|.|13|TRBJ1-3
CARNRVAGNTIYF
TGTGCCAGGAACAGGGTGGCTGGAAACACCATATATTTT
>.|TRBV27|.|13|TRBJ1-3
CASSTPAGNTIYF
TGTGCCAGCAGTACTCCCGCTGGAAACACCATATATTTT
>.|TRBV7-9|.|16|TRBJ1-1
CASSPPSGGGGTEAFF
TGTGCCAGCAGCCCGCCCTCCGGGGGGGGCGGCACTGAAGCTTTCTTT
>.|TRBV2|.|15|TRBJ1-1
CASSELRQLNTEAFF
TGTGCCAGCAGTGAATTGAGACAGTTGAACACTGAAGCTTTCTTT
>TRBD1|TRBV19|.|15|TRBJ2-1
CASTRTGTGGLEQFF
TGTGCCAGTACCCGGACCGGGACAGGTGGCCTTGAGCAGTTCTTC
>.|TRBV4-3|.|15|TRBJ1-3
CASSQEPRGGNTIYF
TGCGCCAGCAGCCAAGAACCCAGGGGAGGGAACACCATATATTTT
>TRBD1|TRBV19|.|16|TRBJ2-1
CASSIPSGTGANEQFF
TGTGCCAGTAGTATCCCTTCCGGGACAGGGGCGAATGAGCAGTTCTTC
>.|TRBV7-2|.|15|TRBJ1-6
CASSLDAGSNSPLHF
TGTGCCAGCAGCTTAGATGCGGGCTCTAATTCACCCCTCCACTTT
>.|TRBV19|.|12|TRBJ1-4
CASSLTREKLFF
TGTGCCAGTAGTTTAACACGTGAAAAACTGTTTTTT
>.|TRBV12-3/TRBV12-4|.|12|TRBJ2-1
CASSPNRFEQFF
TGTGCCAGCAGCCCGAACAGGTTCGAGCAGTTCTTC
>TRBD1|TRBV7-8|.|16|TRBJ1-1
CASSPHWRGPNTEAFF
TGTGCCAGCAGCCCCCATTGGAGGGGGCCAAACACTGAAGCTTTCTTT
>TRBD1|TRBV18|.|15|TRBJ2-5
CASSSGTGQRETQYF
TGTGCCAGCTCATCTGGGACAGGGCAGAGGGAGACCCAGTACTTC
>.|TRBV7-2|.|13|TRBJ1-1
CASSFSLGNEAFF
TGTGCCAGCAGCTTCTCGCTCGGTAACGAAGCTTTCTTT
>TRBD1|TRBV6-2/TRBV6-3|.|14|TRBJ1-1
CASSSQGARTEAFF
TGTGCCAGCAGTTCCCAGGGGGCAAGAACTGAAGCTTTCTTT
>.|TRBV3-1/TRBV3-2|.|19|TRBJ1-5
CASSQDHWTRGGIGQPQHF
TGTGCCAGCAGCCAAGACCACTGGACTCGGGGGGGGATTGGGCAGCCCCAGCATTTT
>.|TRBV5-1|.|14|TRBJ1-6
CASSLGGQSSPLHF
TGCGCCAGCAGCTTGGGGGGGCAAAGTTCACCCCTCCACTTT
>.|TRBV4-3|.|16|TRBJ1-1
CASSQEVARVDTEAFF
TGCGCCAGCAGCCAAGAAGTCGCCAGGGTGGACACTGAAGCTTTCTTT
>TRBD1|TRBV5-6|.|15|TRBJ2-7
CASSLRDRGPIEQYF
TGTGCCAGCAGCTTGAGGGACAGGGGGCCCATCGAGCAGTACTTC
>.|TRBV11-1|.|13|TRBJ1-1
CASSPVGSDEAFF
TGTGCCAGCAGCCCAGTCGGGTCGGATGAAGCTTTCTTT
>.|TRBV2|.|14|TRBJ1-5
CASSELGRSQPQHF
TGTGCCAGCAGTGAACTGGGGAGGAGTCAGCCCCAGCATTTT